The text below deals with one T cell receptor beta chain. The antigen is not known. Next came a second PCR, run for about 7 to 12 cycles, which used a sample-barcoded 5' primer along with a J-beta primer mix. TCRdb reprocessed the 5' RACE reads with MiXCR, giving one entry per CDR3 protein. Of about 670,000 distinct CDR3 sequences in the sample, around 41% were seen once. This record comes from a study of blood T cells in healthy people across ages. General observations from the study: Unsorted PBMCs blocked a conclusive comparison of naive and antigen-experienced cells.

PBMCs were isolated at a quantity of at least 6.5 million per sample. The specimen sequenced was blood. The sequence was collected from an elderly man in good health.

CDR3 nucleotides: TGCGCCAGCAGCCTACCCGGGACAGCCGAGGAGACCCAGTACTTC. Residues: CASSLPGTAEETQYF. The J gene is TRBJ2-5, the V gene TRBV5-1, with TRBD1 matching 7 bases. V dropped 4 bases and J dropped 5; count of bases not matched to a gene: 11. The CDR3 spans 15 residues. CDR1 SGHRS and CDR2 YFSETQ come from the germline V gene.